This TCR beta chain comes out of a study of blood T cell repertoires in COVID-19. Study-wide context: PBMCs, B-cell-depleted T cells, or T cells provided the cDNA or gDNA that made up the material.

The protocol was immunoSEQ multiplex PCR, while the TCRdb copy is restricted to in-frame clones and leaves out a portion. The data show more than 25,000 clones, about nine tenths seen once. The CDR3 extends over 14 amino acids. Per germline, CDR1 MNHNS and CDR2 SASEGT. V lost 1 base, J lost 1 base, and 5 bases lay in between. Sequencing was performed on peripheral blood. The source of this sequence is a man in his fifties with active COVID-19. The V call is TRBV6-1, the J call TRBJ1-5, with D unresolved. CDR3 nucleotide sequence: TGTGCCAGCAGTGAAGGGCACAGCAATCAGCCCCAGCATTTT. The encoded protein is CASSEGHSNQPQHF.